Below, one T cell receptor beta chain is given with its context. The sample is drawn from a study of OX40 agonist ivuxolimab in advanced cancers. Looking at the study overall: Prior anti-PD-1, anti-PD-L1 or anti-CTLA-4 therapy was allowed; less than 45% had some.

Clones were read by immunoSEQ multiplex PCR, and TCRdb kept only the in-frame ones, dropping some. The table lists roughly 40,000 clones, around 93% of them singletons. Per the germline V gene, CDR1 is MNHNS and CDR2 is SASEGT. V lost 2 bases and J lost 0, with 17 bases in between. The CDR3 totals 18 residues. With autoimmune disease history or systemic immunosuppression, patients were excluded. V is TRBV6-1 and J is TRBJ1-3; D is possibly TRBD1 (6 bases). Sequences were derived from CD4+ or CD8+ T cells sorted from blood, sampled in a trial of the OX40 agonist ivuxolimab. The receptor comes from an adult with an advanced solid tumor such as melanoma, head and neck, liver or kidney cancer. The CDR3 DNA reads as TGTGCCAGCAGTGAACCCAACCAGGGGAGCGACTCTGGAAACACCATATATTTT. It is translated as CASSEPNQGSDSGNTIYF.